Following are 21 T cell receptor beta chains from one sample sequenced in a study of blood T cell repertoires in COVID-19 (TCRdb year 2020). The library was prepared using the immunoSEQ multiplex PCR assay. The clones in this table, taken by TCRdb from immuneACCESS, are in-frame only. Not every clone is retained; where verified, under half of the shortfall comes from an unresolved V gene, and the cause of the rest is unknown. The sample table contains 200,000 to 250,000 clones; only one count was recorded for 84% of them. Under 2% of the sample rests with the top ten. Sequenced: PBMCs or T cells enriched from blood (not recorded which). The receptors stem from a man aged 55 to 70 who had recovered from COVID-19.

This chain uses TRBV11-3 with TRBJ1-2; a weak D match, TRBD1 (5 bases). The germline V gene encodes CDR1 SGHNT and CDR2 YENEEA. Trimming shortened V by 4 bases and J by 4 bases, and 19 bases separated the two germline ends. This CDR3 has 16 amino acids. The CDR3 sequence: CASSSGGRGEGYGYTF. The CDR3 region has the DNA TGTGCCAGCAGCTCCGGGGGACGCGGGGAGGGCTATGGCTACACCTTC.

The rearrangement uses TRBV6-5 and TRBJ2-7, with D maybe TRBD1 (6 bases). In germline, CDR1 is MNHEY, CDR2 SVGAGI. The V end lost 0 bases, the J end lost 0 bases, and 9 bases lay between the germline ends. CDR3 length equals 15 residues. CDR3 nucleotides: TGTGCCAGCAGTTACTCCACAGGGAGCTCCTACGAGCAGTACTTC. It is translated as CASSYSTGSSYEQYF.

CDR3 sequence reads: CASSGGTAKNTGELFF. In nucleotides, the CDR3 is TGTGCCAGCAGTGGAGGGACAGCCAAAAACACCGGGGAGCTGTTTTTT. The V call is TRBV6-2 or TRBV6-3, the J call TRBJ2-2, with a tentative D call TRBD1 (7 bases). V was shortened by 5 bases and J by 2 bases, with 15 bases between the two germline ends. The CDR3 consists of 16 residues. The germline V gene encodes CDR1 MNHEY and CDR2 SVGEGT.

The chain recombines TRBV6-6 with TRBJ1-2; TRBD1 matches at 7 bases. The V gene's germline CDR1 is MNHNY and CDR2 SVGAGI (reference sequence). This CDR3 contains 15 residues. V was clipped by 5 bases and J by 5 bases; unmatched bases: 11. CDR3 DNA: TGTGCCAGCAGTGACGGACAGGTAAAACGGTATGGCTACACCTTC. Amino acids: CASSDGQVKRYGYTF.

This rearrangement joins TRBV7-2 to TRBJ1-4; 7 nucleotides match TRBD1. J was trimmed by 7 bases and V by 5 bases; bases with no gene match: 10. In germline, CDR1 is SGHTA, CDR2 FQGNSA. CDR3 length: 15 amino acids. This CDR3 is CASSQQTGSAEKLFF. In DNA, the CDR3 is TGTGCCAGCAGCCAACAGACAGGGTCGGCTGAAAAACTGTTTTTT.

J is TRBJ1-4 and V is TRBV2, with TRBD1 identical over 8 bases. The germline CDR1 and CDR2 sequences are SNHLY and FYNNEI. After removal of 6 bases from V and 3 bases from J, the junction contained 3 bases not matched to a gene. The CDR3 runs 14 residues. This CDR3 is CASSADRANEKLFF. CDR3 nucleotide sequence: TGTGCCAGCAGCGCGGACAGGGCTAATGAAAAACTGTTTTTT.

The J gene is TRBJ1-5, the V gene TRBV9; weak D call: TRBD1 (6 bases). Germline-derived CDR1 and CDR2 are SGDLS and YYNGEE. The CDR3 is 16 residues long. Trimming took off 4 bases at V and 0 bases at J, with 14 bases between the two ends. Written as DNA, the CDR3 is TGTGCCAGCAGCCCCAGGGACACGGATAGCAATCAGCCCCAGCATTTT. It yields the protein CASSPRDTDSNQPQHF.

CDR3 region: CASSPTGGLRGYTF. DNA for the CDR3: TGTGCCAGCTCACCAACGGGGGGCCTGAGAGGCTACACCTTC. V gene TRBV18 combines with J gene TRBJ1-2; a weak D match, TRBD1 (6 bases). Germline V lookup: CDR1 KGHSH, CDR2 LQKENI. Trimming removed 2 bases at V and 8 bases at J, with 15 bases between. The CDR3 totals 14 residues.

The rearrangement joins TRBV24-1 to TRBJ2-5, with 7 bases that match TRBD1. The germline gives CDR1 KGHDR, CDR2 SFDVKD. The ends lost 3 bases at V and 2 bases at J; junction bases unmatched: 2. The CDR3 covers 14 residues. The CDR3 bases are TGTGCCACCAGTGATGGGGGACAGCAAGAGACCCAGTACTTC. Translating it yields CATSDGGQQETQYF.

This clone came up once. The rearrangement joins TRBV2 to TRBJ2-3; 10 nucleotides line up with TRBD1. Germline V gene sequence: CDR1 SNHLY, CDR2 FYNNEI. There are 15 residues in the CDR3. V shed 3 bases and J 5 bases; nucleotides not matched to a gene: 5. CDR3 sequence reads: CASSDQGQGRDTQYF. CDR3 in DNA: TGTGCCAGCAGTGATCAGGGACAGGGGAGAGATACGCAGTATTTT.

Of note for this clone: The sample carries other DNA sequences with the same CDR3. The V call is TRBV6-2 or TRBV6-3, the J call TRBJ2-1; the D gene is possibly TRBD2 (6 bases). From germline, CDR1 is MNHEY and CDR2 SVGEGT. The CDR3 length is 11 residues. Trimming removed 6 bases from V and 8 bases from J, with 8 bases in between. CDR3 loop: CASSREDEQFF. CDR3 bases: TGTGCCAGCAGCAGGGAGGATGAGCAGTTCTTC.

V is TRBV3-1 (or the pseudogene TRBV3-2) and J is TRBJ2-7, with D tentatively TRBD1 (5 bases). Trimming pared 5 bases from V and 10 bases from J, leaving 27 bases between. The CDR3 length is 16 residues. CDR1 and CDR2 from the germline V gene are LGHDT and YNNKEL (reference sequence). CDR3 in DNA: TGTGCCAGCAGCAAGCCCCCGGCAGGGAATTATTCGGGTCAGTACTTC. Residues: CASSKPPAGNYSGQYF.

The chain carries TRBV4-1 and TRBJ2-5; possible D gene TRBD1, 6 bases. The CDR3 has 15 residues. Germline V lookup: CDR1 MGHRA, CDR2 YSYEKL. Trimming took 0 bases from V and 2 from J, leaving 10 bases between them. The CDR3 sequence: CASSQEGQTQETQYF. The CDR3 bases are TGCGCCAGCAGCCAAGAAGGACAGACACAAGAGACCCAGTACTTC.

The rearrangement links TRBV2 to TRBJ1-2; TRBD1 agrees at 7 bases. Germline V gene lookup returns CDR1 SNHLY and CDR2 FYNNEI. The CDR3 runs to 13 residues. With 6 bases clipped from V and 5 bases from J, the junction kept 6 bases outside the gene matches. The CDR3 here is CASRYRGEYGYTF. DNA for the CDR3: TGTGCCAGCAGATACAGGGGCGAATATGGCTACACCTTC.

This chain uses TRBV30 with TRBJ1-5; 7 bases line up with TRBD1. CDR3 size: 14 residues. J gave up 3 bases and V 1 base, and 3 bases lay outside the gene matches. The germline CDR1 and CDR2 sequences are GTSNPN and SVGIG (reference sequence). The CDR3 DNA follows: TGTGCCTGGAGTGACGGGACAGCCAATCAGCCCCAGCATTTT. As protein: CAWSDGTANQPQHF.

The chain employs TRBV4-1 and TRBJ2-7; 9 positions agree with TRBD2. The CDR3 has 17 amino acids. V dropped 0 bases and J dropped 2; count of bases not matched to a gene: 8. Germline V gene sequence: CDR1 MGHRA, CDR2 YSYEKL. The CDR3 loop is CASSQDPGQRGAYEQYF. CDR3 nucleotide sequence: TGCGCCAGCAGCCAAGATCCCGGCCAGCGGGGGGCCTACGAGCAGTACTTC.

This clone was picked up one time. The chain recombines TRBV4-3 with TRBJ2-1; 8 bases are a match to TRBD2. The CDR3 loop spans 16 amino acids. CDR1 and CDR2 (germline): LGHNA, YSLEER. Unmatched junction bases numbered 8, after V lost 0 bases and J lost 7 bases. The CDR3 is CASSQEAGAGRNEQFF. The CDR3 nucleotides are TGCGCCAGCAGCCAAGAAGCGGGGGCGGGGCGGAATGAGCAGTTCTTC.

This clone was observed a few times. The chain links TRBV19 to TRBJ2-2, with 8 bases lining up with TRBD1. Germline loops: CDR1 LNHDA, CDR2 SQIVND (reference sequence). The CDR3 has 14 amino acids. V shed 5 bases and J 5 bases; nucleotides not matched to a gene: 4. The CDR3 here is CASSLRGQTGELFF. CDR3 nucleotides: TGTGCCAGTAGTCTCAGGGGGCAGACCGGGGAGCTGTTTTTT.

The gene calls are TRBV18 and TRBJ2-3, with 8 bases matching TRBD2. CDR1 KGHSH and CDR2 LQKENI come from the germline V gene. The CDR3 extends over 16 amino acids. Trimming removed 2 bases from V and 4 bases from J; junction bases left unmatched: 8. The CDR3 sequence is CASSPLYGGAPDTQYF. In nucleotides, the CDR3 is TGTGCCAGCTCACCATTGTACGGGGGGGCCCCAGATACGCAGTATTTT.

This sequence joins TRBV18 and TRBJ1-1; D remains ambiguous. V lost 2 bases, J lost 3 bases, and 10 bases lay in between. This CDR3 contains 14 residues. CDR1 is KGHSH, CDR2 LQKENI, per germline. The chain's CDR3 is CASSPSGGDTEAFF. The CDR3 nucleotides read TGTGCCAGCTCACCATCCGGCGGGGACACTGAAGCTTTCTTT.

The V gene is TRBV3-1 (or the pseudogene TRBV3-2), the J gene TRBJ1-3; a possible D gene is TRBD1 (5 bases). This CDR3 is built from 17 residues. V lost 0 bases to trimming and J lost 6 bases, with 18 bases between them. Germline lookup yields CDR1 LGHDT and CDR2 YNNKEL (reference sequence). The DNA of the CDR3 is TGTGCCAGCAGCCAAGATGGGGACTACCTTTACTTAAACACCATATATTTT. This translates into CASSQDGDYLYLNTIYF.